Here is one T cell receptor (beta chain) with its context. Its antigen remains unknown. These data are taken from a study of T-cell memory formation after mild COVID-19. On the study more broadly: Most TCR clusters belonged to a single donor. Overall study results and limits: Clones contracting across day 15 to 85 had a balanced CD4/CD8 profile; later expanding clones leaned CD4+. The pre-infection memory compartment contained some responding clones, suggesting cross-reactive memory joined.

V shed 8 bases and J shed 2 bases, with 12 bases lying between them. Germline CDR1 is KGHSH and CDR2 is LQKENI. The CDR3 sequence is 13 residues long. MiXCR was run by TCRdb on the 5' RACE reads, yielding one entry per CDR3 protein. The sample has around 200,000 distinct CDR3 sequences, around 15% seen once; the top ten hold approximately 2.2%. The genes are TRBV18 and TRBJ1-1; D perhaps matches TRBD1 (5 bases). Sample: PBMCs or a T cell subset sorted from them (not recorded which). The clonotype was recovered from an adult woman who had mild COVID-19 (a few samples of this study predate the infection). Cell type and time point are not known. The chain's CDR3 is CASALGQNTEAFF. The CDR3 nucleotides read TGTGCCAGCGCCCTGGGGCAAAACACTGAAGCTTTCTTT.